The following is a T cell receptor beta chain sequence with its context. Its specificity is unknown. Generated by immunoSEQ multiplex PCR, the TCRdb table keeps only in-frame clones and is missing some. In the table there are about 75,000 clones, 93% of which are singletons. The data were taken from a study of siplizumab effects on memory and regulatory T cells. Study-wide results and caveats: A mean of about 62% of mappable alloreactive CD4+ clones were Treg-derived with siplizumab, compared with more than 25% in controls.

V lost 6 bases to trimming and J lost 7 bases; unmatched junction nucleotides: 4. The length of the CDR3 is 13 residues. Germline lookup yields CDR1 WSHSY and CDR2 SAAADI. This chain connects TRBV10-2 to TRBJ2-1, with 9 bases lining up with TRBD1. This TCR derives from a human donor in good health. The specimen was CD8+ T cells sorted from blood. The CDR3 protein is CASRVGTGNEQFF. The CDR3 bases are TGCGCCAGCAGGGTGGGGACAGGGAATGAGCAGTTCTTC.